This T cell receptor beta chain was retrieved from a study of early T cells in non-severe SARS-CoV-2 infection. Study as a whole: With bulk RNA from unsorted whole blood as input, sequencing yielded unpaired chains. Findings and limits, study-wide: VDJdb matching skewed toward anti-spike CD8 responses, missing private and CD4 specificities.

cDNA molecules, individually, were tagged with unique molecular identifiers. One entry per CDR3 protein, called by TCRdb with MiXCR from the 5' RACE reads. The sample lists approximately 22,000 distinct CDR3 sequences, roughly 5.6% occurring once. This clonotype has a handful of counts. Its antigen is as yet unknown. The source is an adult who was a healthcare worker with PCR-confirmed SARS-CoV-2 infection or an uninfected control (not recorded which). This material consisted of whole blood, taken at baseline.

CDR3 protein: CASSQGSRGVEAFF. DNA of the CDR3: TGTGCCAGCAGCCAGGGGTCACGCGGGGTTGAAGCTTTCTTT. The V gene is TRBV3-1, the J gene TRBJ1-1; D not certain. Trimming took 3 bases from V and 7 from J, leaving 15 bases between them. CDR3 size: 14 residues. CDR1 and CDR2 from the germline V gene are LGHDT and YNNKEL (reference sequence).